This TCR beta chain was profiled in a study of cytomegalovirus exposure and HLA in healthy donors. The study's findings and limits: Solely CMV serostatus was available to characterize immune exposure.

A note on this clone: Its antigen is not identified.

The V gene lost 5 bases and the J gene lost 8 bases, with 19 bases spanning the gap. Germline CDR1 SGHRS, CDR2 YFSETQ. The CDR3 extends over 14 amino acids. The PCR employed 60 Vbeta primers together with 13 Jbeta primers. Clones were read by immunoSEQ multiplex PCR, and TCRdb kept only the in-frame ones, dropping some. The sample records approximately 300,000 clones, under 90% being singletons. The chain is built from TRBV5-1 and TRBJ1-2, with a tentative D call TRBD1 (6 bases). This TCR derives from a girl aged 2 to 9 in good health and CMV-seronegative. The sequenced sample was PBMCs. CDR3 nucleotides: TGCGCCAGCAGTTGGGGACAACAAACAAGCGGCTACACCTTC. The encoded protein is CASSWGQQTSGYTF. Variable domain in full (rest from reference TRBV5-1 and TRBJ1-2): KAGVTQTPRYLIKTRGQQVTLSCSPISGHRSVSWYQQTPGQGLQFLFEYFSETQRNKGNFPGRFSGRQFSNSRSEMNVSTLELGDSALYLCASSWGQQTSGYTFGSGTRLTVV.